Following are 9 T cell receptor beta chains from one sample sequenced in a study of memory CD4+ T cells and cytomegalovirus serostatus. The sort gate was single viable CD3+CD4+CD8-CD45RO+ cells for memory CD4+ T cells. TCRdb's copy holds only in-frame clones and misses some; the assay was immunoSEQ multiplex PCR. The table shows 65,000 to 95,000 clones, with 65% to 85% occurring only once. The sequencing sample was made of memory CD4+ T cells from blood. All receptors derive from an adult in good health and CMV-seronegative.

The chain employs TRBV11-2 and TRBJ2-1, with D unresolved. The CDR3 sequence is 10 residues long. Germline V gene lookup returns CDR1 SGHAT and CDR2 FQNNGV. V dropped 3 bases and J dropped 12 bases, with 6 bases sitting between them. The CDR3 DNA is TGTGCCAGCAGCTTTGAGGTGCAGTTCTTC. Protein product: CASSFEVQFF.

The chain joins TRBV2 to TRBJ2-2; unclear D gene. This CDR3 has 12 amino acids. Trimming cost V 7 bases and J 6 bases, with 9 bases left between them. Germline CDR1 and CDR2: SNHLY and FYNNEI. The CDR3 DNA follows: TGTGCCAGCATGGCCCTGCCCGGGGAGCTGTTTTTT. Protein product: CASMALPGELFF. Complete variable domain (other parts from reference TRBV2 and TRBJ2-2): EPEVTQTPSHQVTQMGQEVILRCVPISNHLYFYWYRQILGQKVEFLVSFYNNEISEKSEIFDDQFSVERPDGSNFTLKIRSTKLEDSAMYFCASMALPGELFFGEGSRLTVL.

This chain links TRBV11-2 with TRBJ2-3; 7 nucleotides line up with TRBD2. Trimming removed 4 bases from V and 2 bases from J; junction bases left unmatched: 9. The CDR3 has 16 residues. The germline V gene has CDR1 SGHAT and CDR2 FQNNGV. CDR3 DNA sequence: TGTGCCAGCAGCTCCCTAGCTAGCGGAGCCACAGATACGCAGTATTTT. The encoded protein is CASSSLASGATDTQYF.

This chain links TRBV28 with TRBJ1-4, with a possible D match to TRBD1 (5 bases). The CDR3 totals 16 residues. CDR1 is MDHEN, CDR2 SYDVKM, per germline. Trimming took 4 bases from V and 0 from J, leaving 12 bases between them. This CDR3 is CASSSREIATNEKLFF. DNA of the CDR3: TGTGCCAGCAGTTCCAGGGAGATTGCAACTAATGAAAAACTGTTTTTT. Full variable domain (remainder filled in from reference TRBV28 and TRBJ1-4): DVKVTQSSRYLVKRTGEKVFLECVQDMDHENMFWYRQDPGLGLRLIYFSYDVKMKEKGDIPEGYSVSREKKERFSLILESASTNQTSMYLCASSSREIATNEKLFFGSGTQLSVL.

This chain connects TRBV27 to TRBJ2-1, with D tentatively TRBD2 (5 bases). There are 15 residues in the CDR3. CDR1 is MNHEY, CDR2 SMNVEV, per germline (reference sequence). The V end was cut by 3 bases, the J end by 2 bases, with 11 bases between. Written as DNA, the CDR3 is TGTGCCAGCAGTTTGTCGGGGTTCACCTACAATGAGCAGTTCTTC. It codes for CASSLSGFTYNEQFF.

This clone has a handful of counts. The chain carries TRBV28 and TRBJ1-6; D is perhaps TRBD1 (6 bases). From germline, CDR1 is MDHEN and CDR2 SYDVKM. The ends were cut back, 5 bases at V and 4 bases at J, with 9 bases in the middle. The CDR3 runs to 14 residues. The CDR3 DNA sequence: TGTGCCAGCAGTCACAGGGAGTATAATTCACCCCTCCACTTT. Translating gives CASSHREYNSPLHF. Based on the CDR3 plus reference TRBV28 and TRBJ1-6, the full variable domain is DVKVTQSSRYLVKRTGEKVFLECVQDMDHENMFWYRQDPGLGLRLIYFSYDVKMKEKGDIPEGYSVSREKKERFSLILESASTNQTSMYLCASSHREYNSPLHFGNGTRLTVT.

This chain joins TRBV6-6 and TRBJ1-1; D gene unclear. Trimming left V 2 bases short and J 7 bases short, with 8 bases between. The CDR3 loop spans 12 amino acids. Germline lookup yields CDR1 MNHNY and CDR2 SVGAGI (reference sequence). DNA of the CDR3: TGTGCCAGCAGTTACCCTGGAGATGAAGCTTTCTTT. This encodes CASSYPGDEAFF.

The rearrangement joins TRBV27 to TRBJ1-4; tentatively, D is TRBD1 (5 bases). CDR1 MNHEY and CDR2 SMNVEV come from the germline V gene (reference sequence). The CDR3 is 16 amino acids. The V end was cut by 2 bases, the J end by 7 bases, with 17 bases between. As DNA, the CDR3 is TGTGCCAGCAGTTTAGGATTCCGGGGGTTGGGTGAAAAACTGTTTTTT. It translates to CASSLGFRGLGEKLFF.

V usage is TRBV29-1 and J usage is TRBJ1-3; D uncertain. The V and J ends lost 4 bases and 2 bases respectively, with 6 bases between them. The germline V gene has CDR1 SQVTM and CDR2 ANQGSEA. CDR3 length: 12 residues. This CDR3 reads CSVGAAGNTIYF. CDR3 in DNA: TGCAGCGTTGGGGCAGCTGGAAACACCATATATTTT.